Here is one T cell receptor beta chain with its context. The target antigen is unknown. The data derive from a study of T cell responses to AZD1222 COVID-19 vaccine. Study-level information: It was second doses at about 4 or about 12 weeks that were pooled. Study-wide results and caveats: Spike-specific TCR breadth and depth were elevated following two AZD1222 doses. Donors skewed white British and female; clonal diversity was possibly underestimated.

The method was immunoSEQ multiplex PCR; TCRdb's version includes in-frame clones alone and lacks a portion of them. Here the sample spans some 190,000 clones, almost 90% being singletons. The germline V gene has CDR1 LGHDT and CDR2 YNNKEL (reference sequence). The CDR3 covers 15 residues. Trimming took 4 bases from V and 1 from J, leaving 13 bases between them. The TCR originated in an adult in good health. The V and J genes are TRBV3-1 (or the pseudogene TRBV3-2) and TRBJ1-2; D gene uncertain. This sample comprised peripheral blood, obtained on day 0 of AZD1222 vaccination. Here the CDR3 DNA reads TGTGCCAGCAGCCCCCCCGGCCTACGTAACTATGGCTACACCTTC. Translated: CASSPPGLRNYGYTF.